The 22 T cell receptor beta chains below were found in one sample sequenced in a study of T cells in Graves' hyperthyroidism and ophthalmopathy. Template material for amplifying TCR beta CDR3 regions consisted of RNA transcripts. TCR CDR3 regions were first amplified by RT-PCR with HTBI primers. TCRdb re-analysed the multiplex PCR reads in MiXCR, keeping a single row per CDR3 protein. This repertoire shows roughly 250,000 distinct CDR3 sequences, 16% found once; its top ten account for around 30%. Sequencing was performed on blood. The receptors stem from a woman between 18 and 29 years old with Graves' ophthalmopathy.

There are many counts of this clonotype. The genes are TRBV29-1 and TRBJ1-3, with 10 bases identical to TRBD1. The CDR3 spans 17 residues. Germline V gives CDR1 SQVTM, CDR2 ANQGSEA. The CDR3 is CTPWDRGPFSTGNTIYF. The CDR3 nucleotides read TGCACCCCTTGGGACAGGGGTCCTTTCTCTACTGGAAACACCATATATTTT.

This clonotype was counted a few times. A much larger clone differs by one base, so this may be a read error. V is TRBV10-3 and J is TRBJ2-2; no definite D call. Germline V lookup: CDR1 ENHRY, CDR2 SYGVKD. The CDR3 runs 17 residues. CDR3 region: CATSEGRPPLNTGELFF. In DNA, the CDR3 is TGTGCCACCAGTGAAGGGCGGCCACCCTTGAACACCGGGGAGCTGTTTTTT.

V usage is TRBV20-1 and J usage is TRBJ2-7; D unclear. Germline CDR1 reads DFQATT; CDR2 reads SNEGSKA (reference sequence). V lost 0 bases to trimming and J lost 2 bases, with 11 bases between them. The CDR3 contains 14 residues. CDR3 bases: TGCAGTGCTAGAGACGGGCGAAGGGCCTACGAGCAGTACTTC. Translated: CSARDGRRAYEQYF.

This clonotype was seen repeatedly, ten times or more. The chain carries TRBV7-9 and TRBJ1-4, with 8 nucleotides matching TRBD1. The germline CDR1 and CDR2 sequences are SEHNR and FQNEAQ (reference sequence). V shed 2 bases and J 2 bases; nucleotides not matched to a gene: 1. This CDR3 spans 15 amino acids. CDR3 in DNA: TGTGCCAGCAGCTTACAGGGGGCCACTAATGAAAAACTGTTTTTT. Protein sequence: CASSLQGATNEKLFF.

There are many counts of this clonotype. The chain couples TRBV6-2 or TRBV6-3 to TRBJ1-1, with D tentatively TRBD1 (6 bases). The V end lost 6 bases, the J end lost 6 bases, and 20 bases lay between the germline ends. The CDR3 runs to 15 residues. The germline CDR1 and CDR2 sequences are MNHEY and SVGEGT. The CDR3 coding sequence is TGTGCCAGCAGACCTATGGACAGAGGGGTAGCTGAAGCTTTCTTT. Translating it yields CASRPMDRGVAEAFF.

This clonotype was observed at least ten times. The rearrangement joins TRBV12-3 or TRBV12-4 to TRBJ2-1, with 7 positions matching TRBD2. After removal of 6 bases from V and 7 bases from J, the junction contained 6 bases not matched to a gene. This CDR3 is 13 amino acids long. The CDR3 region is CASSPQLANEQFF. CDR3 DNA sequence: TGTGCCAGCAGCCCCCAACTAGCGAATGAGCAGTTCTTC.

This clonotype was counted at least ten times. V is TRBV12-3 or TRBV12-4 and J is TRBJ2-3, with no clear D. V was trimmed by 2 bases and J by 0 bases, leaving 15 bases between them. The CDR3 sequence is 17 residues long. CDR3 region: CASSLILRLTSTDTQYF. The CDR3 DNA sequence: TGTGCCAGCAGTTTAATTCTTCGCCTGACCAGCACAGATACGCAGTATTTT.

CDR3 bases: TGTGCCAGCAGAGCCGGGACAGGGAAAGATCAGCCCCAGCATTTT. Its protein product is CASRAGTGKDQPQHF. The chain employs TRBV2 and TRBJ1-5, with TRBD1 matching over 9 bases. This CDR3 comprises 15 residues. Germline CDR1 reads SNHLY; CDR2 reads FYNNEI. Trimming took 6 bases from V and 5 from J; bases not matched to a gene: 8. The complete variable domain, with remaining parts taken from reference TRBV2 and TRBJ1-5, reads EPEVTQTPSHQVTQMGQEVILRCVPISNHLYFYWYRQILGQKVEFLVSFYNNEISEKSEIFDDQFSVERPDGSNFTLKIRSTKLEDSAMYFCASRAGTGKDQPQHFGDGTRLSIL.

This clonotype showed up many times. CDR3 bases: TGCAGTGCTAGGGCTACTAGCGGGAGTATCCACGAGCAGTACTTC. Its translation is CSARATSGSIHEQYF. The chain uses TRBV20-1 and TRBJ2-7, with TRBD2 identical over 11 bases. The CDR3 runs 15 residues. The germline V gene encodes CDR1 DFQATT and CDR2 SNEGSKA (reference sequence). After removal of 3 bases from V and 5 bases from J, the junction contained 9 bases not matched to a gene.

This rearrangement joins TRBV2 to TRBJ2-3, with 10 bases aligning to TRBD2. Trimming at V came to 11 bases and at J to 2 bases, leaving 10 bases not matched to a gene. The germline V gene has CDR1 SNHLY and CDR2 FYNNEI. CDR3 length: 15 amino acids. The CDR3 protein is CARQGSGGSTDTQYF. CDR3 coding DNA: TGTGCCCGCCAGGGTAGCGGGGGGTCCACAGATACGCAGTATTTT.

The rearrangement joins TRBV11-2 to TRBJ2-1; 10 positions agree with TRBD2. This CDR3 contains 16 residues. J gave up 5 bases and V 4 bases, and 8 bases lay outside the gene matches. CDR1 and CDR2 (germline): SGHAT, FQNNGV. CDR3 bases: TGTGCCAGCAGCTACCTAGCGGGAGTATCAAACAATGAGCAGTTCTTC. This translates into CASSYLAGVSNNEQFF.

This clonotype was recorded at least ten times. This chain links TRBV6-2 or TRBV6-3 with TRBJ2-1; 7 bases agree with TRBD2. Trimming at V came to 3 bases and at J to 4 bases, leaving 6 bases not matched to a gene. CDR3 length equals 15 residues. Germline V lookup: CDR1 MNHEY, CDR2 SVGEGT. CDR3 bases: TGTGCCAGCAGTTATACTAGCGAAGGTTACAATGAGCAGTTCTTC. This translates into CASSYTSEGYNEQFF.

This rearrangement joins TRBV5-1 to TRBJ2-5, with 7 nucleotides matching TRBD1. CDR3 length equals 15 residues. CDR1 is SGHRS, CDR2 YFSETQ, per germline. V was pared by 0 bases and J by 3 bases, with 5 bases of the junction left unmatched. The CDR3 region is CASSLAGGLEETQYF. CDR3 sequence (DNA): TGCGCCAGCAGCTTGGCAGGGGGATTGGAAGAGACCCAGTACTTC.

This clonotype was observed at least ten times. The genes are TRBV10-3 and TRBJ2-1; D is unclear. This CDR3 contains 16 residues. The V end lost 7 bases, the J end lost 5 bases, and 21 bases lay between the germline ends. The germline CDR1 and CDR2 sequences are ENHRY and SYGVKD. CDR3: CAINNRLGRPNNEQFF. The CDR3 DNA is TGTGCCATCAATAATAGACTCGGCAGGCCGAACAATGAGCAGTTCTTC.

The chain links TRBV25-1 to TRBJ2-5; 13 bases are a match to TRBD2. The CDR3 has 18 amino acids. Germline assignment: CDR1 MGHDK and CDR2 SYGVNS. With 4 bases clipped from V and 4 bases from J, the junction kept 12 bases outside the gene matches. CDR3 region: CASSGGVTSGGARETQYF. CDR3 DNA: TGTGCCAGCAGTGGAGGCGTCACTAGCGGGGGGGCGAGAGAGACCCAGTACTTC. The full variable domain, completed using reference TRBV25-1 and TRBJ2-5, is EADIYQTPRYLVIGTGKKITLECSQTMGHDKMYWYQQDPGMELHLIHYSYGVNSTEKGDLSSESTVSRIRTEHFPLTLESARPSHTSQYLCASSGGVTSGGARETQYFGPGTRLLVL.

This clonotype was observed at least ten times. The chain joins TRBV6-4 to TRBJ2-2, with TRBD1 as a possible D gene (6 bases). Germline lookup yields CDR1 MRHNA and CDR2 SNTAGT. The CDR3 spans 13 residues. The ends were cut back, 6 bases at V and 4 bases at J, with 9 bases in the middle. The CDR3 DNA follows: TGTGCCAGCAGCCGAGGGGGCACCGGGGAGCTGTTTTTT. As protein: CASSRGGTGELFF.

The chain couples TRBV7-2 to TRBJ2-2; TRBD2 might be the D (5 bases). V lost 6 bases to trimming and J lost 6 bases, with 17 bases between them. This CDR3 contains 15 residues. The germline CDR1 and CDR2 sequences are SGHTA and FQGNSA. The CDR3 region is CASSPLTTFPGELFF. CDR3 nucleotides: TGTGCCAGCAGTCCTCTGACTACATTCCCCGGGGAGCTGTTTTTT. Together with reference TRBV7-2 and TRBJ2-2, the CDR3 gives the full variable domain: GAGVSQSPSNKVTEKGKDVELRCDPISGHTALYWYRQSLGQGLEFLIYFQGNSAPDKSGLPSDRFSAERTGGSVSTLTIQRTQQEDSAVYLCASSPLTTFPGELFFGEGSRLTVL.

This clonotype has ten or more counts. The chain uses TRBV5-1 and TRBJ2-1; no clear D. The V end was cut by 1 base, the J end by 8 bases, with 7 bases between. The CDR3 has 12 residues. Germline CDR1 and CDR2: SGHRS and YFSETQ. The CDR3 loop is CASSLRFDEQFF. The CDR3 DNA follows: TGCGCCAGCAGCTTGCGTTTCGATGAGCAGTTCTTC.

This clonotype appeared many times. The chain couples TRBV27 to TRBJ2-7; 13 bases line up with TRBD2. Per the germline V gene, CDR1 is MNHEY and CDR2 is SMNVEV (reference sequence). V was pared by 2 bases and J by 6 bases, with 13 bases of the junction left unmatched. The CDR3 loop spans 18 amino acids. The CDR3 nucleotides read TGTGCCAGCAGTTTAAGACCCACGGGACTAGCGGGGATTTTCGAGCAGTACTTC. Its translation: CASSLRPTGLAGIFEQYF.

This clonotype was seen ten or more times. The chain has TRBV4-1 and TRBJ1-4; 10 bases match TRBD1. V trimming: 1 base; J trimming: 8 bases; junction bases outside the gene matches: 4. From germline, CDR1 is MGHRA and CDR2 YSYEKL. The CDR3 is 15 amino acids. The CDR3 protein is CASSQGDRGWEKLFF. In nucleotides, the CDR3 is TGCGCCAGCAGCCAAGGGGACAGGGGTTGGGAAAAACTGTTTTTT.

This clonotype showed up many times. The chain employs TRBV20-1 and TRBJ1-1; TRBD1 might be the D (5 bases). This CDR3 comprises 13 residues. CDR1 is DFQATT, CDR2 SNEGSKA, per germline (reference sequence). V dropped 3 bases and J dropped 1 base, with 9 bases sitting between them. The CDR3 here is CSARGQKNTEAFF. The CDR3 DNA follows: TGCAGTGCTAGGGGGCAAAAGAACACTGAAGCTTTCTTT.

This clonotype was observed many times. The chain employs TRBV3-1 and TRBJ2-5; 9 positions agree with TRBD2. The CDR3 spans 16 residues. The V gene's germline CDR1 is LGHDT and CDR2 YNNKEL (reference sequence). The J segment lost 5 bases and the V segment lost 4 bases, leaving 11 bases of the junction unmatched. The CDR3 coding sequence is TGTGCCAGCAGCCTGAGGGGCGGGGGGGCCCAGGAGACCCAGTACTTC. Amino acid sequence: CASSLRGGGAQETQYF.